The clone carrying this TCR beta chain has at least ten counts. This entry is derived from a study of T cell repertoires in cytomegalovirus infection. In TCRdb, the reads were re-called with MiXCR into one record per CDR3 protein. The sample yields fewer than 250,000 distinct CDR3 sequences, about 12% seen once. This CDR3 comprises 13 residues. The V end was cut by 5 bases, the J end by 8 bases, with 15 bases between. Germline CDR1 DFQATT, CDR2 SNEGSKA (reference sequence). The source is a human donor in good health (CMV status not recorded). Some clones in this sample may be carry-over from other donors' samples. Input material: PBMCs. The chain links TRBV20-1 to TRBJ1-4, with D maybe TRBD1 (5 bases). CDR3 region: CSAQTGLGEKLFF. The CDR3 region has the DNA TGCAGTGCTCAGACGGGACTAGGGGAAAAACTGTTTTTT.